This note documents a single T cell receptor beta chain sequence. These data come from a study of blood T cell repertoires in COVID-19. Generated by immunoSEQ multiplex PCR, the TCRdb table keeps only in-frame clones and is missing some. The sample records fewer than 500,000 clones, around 91% being singletons. Germline CDR1 is SGHVS and CDR2 is FQNEAQ. Deletions cut 3 bases from V and 7 bases from J, with 24 bases between. The CDR3 length is 18 residues. J is TRBJ1-4 and V is TRBV7-8; TRBD1 might be the D (6 bases). This TCR was recovered from a man aged 25-45 years who had recovered from COVID-19. Sequenced: PBMCs or T cells enriched from blood (not recorded which). CDR3 amino acids: CASSFRGWTSRPGEKLFF. Written as DNA, the CDR3 is TGTGCCAGCAGCTTCAGGGGTTGGACGTCCCGCCCTGGTGAAAAACTGTTTTTT. Looking up the rest from reference TRBV7-8 and TRBJ1-4 gives the full variable domain: GAGVSQSPRYKVAKRGQDVALRCDPISGHVSLFWYQQALGQGPEFLTYFQNEAQLDKSGLPSDRFFAERPEGSVSTLKIQRTQQEDSAVYLCASSFRGWTSRPGEKLFFGSGTQLSVL.